This T cell receptor (beta chain) was identified during a study of graft-versus-host responses after intestinal transplantation. Study overall: All recipients got anti-thymocyte globulin induction, then tacrolimus and steroids for three to four years. Study-wide points: Some patients had graft-donor T cell macrochimerism, and their allografts showed high graft-versus-host to host-versus-graft clonal ratios.

The CDR3 consists of 16 residues. Looked up from germline, CDR1 is SGHDT and CDR2 is YYEEEE. Trimming cost V 2 bases and J 10 bases; bases outside gene matches: 12. Data came from immunoSEQ multiplex PCR; TCRdb stores just in-frame clones and leaves some out. The table lists 35,000 to 55,000 clones, approximately 92% of them singletons. Remarks on this clone: The antigen is not known.

The V call is TRBV5-6, the J call TRBJ1-4; TRBD1 matches at 9 bases. The sequence was collected from a human patient who received an intestinal transplant, so some T cells may come from the graft donor. Here the sequenced sample was PBMCs, taken 750 to 800 days after a first intestinal transplant, on the day of a second. CDR3 bases: TGTGCCAGCAGCTTATATCTGGGACAGGGTATCGGAAAACTGTTTTTT. Translated: CASSLYLGQGIGKLFF.